In its sample, the clone carrying this T cell receptor (beta chain) was seen a few times. The antigen remains undetermined. Trimming at V came to 4 bases and at J to 0 bases, leaving 5 bases not matched to a gene. The CDR3 covers 14 residues. Per the germline V gene, CDR1 is SQVTM and CDR2 is ANQGSEA. TCRdb called the 5' RACE reads again in MiXCR, with one record for every CDR3 protein. The table has 130,000 or so distinct CDR3 sequences, approximately 16% seen once; the top ten hold 40% to 45%. The entry originates in a study of T cells after yellow fever vaccination. Study outcomes and limitations: Though it reached lower strength, the secondary response hit its peak faster, day 5 versus 15.

The source is a man younger than 35 who received the YFV17D yellow fever vaccine. This specimen consisted of CD8+ T cells sorted from PBMCs, obtained 5 days after the yellow fever booster vaccination. The chain recombines TRBV29-1 with TRBJ2-7, with 8 bases fitting TRBD1. CDR3 DNA: TGCAGCGTTGCAGGGGGCGGACTCTCCTACGAGCAGTACTTC. This translates into CSVAGGGLSYEQYF.